This TCR beta chain was obtained from a study of T cell responses to AZD1222 COVID-19 vaccine. Whole-study results and caveats: Vaccine-associated CD4 TCRs spanned spike, dominant at 160-218 and 743-854. Repertoire collection took place solely once the T cell response had peaked.

V shed 0 bases and J shed 0 bases, with 9 bases lying between them. The CDR3 covers 15 residues. CDR1 and CDR2 from the germline V gene are SGDLS and YYNGEE. Generated by immunoSEQ multiplex PCR, the TCRdb table keeps only in-frame clones and is missing some. The sample records some 130,000 clones, more than 85% being singletons. Comments on this clone: The antigen remains undetermined.

The source material was peripheral blood, sampled on day 0 of AZD1222 vaccination. The receptor was isolated from an adult in good health. The chain combines TRBV9 with TRBJ1-1; D remains ambiguous. Here the CDR3 DNA reads TGTGCCAGCAGCGTAGGGGTCGGGATGAACACTGAAGCTTTCTTT. Its translation is CASSVGVGMNTEAFF.